This TCR beta chain was documented in a study of control samples from healthy donors and cancer patients. Looked up from germline, CDR1 is LGHNT and CDR2 is FRNRAP. V gave up 0 bases and J gave up 1 base, with 6 bases separating them. This CDR3 is 14 amino acids long. Assay used: immunoSEQ multiplex PCR; TCRdb lists only in-frame clones, some missing. Among around 180,000 clones listed, 75% to 95% were seen once. This TCR was recovered from a woman aged 35 to 49 in good health. The specimen sequenced was blood. The chain has TRBV12-5 and TRBJ1-1; D unresolved. The CDR3 region has the DNA TGTGCTAGTGGTTTGGTACAGCAGAACACTGAAGCTTTCTTT. Its translation is CASGLVQQNTEAFF.